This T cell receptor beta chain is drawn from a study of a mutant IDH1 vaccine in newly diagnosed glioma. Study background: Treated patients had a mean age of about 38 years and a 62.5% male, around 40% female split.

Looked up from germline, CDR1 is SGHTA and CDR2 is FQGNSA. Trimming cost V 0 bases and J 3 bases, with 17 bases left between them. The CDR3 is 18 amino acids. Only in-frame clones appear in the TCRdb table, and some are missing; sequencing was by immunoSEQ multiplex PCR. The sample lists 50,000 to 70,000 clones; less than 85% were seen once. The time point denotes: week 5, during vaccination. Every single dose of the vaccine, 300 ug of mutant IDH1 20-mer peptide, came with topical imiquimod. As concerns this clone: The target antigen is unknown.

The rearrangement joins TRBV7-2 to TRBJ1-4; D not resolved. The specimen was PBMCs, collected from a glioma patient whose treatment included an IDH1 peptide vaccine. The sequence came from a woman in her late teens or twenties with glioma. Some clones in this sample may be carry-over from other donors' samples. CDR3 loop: CASSLARSLRTSNEKLFF. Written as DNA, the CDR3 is TGTGCCAGCAGCTTAGCGAGGAGCCTCCGGACTTCTAATGAAAAACTGTTTTTT.